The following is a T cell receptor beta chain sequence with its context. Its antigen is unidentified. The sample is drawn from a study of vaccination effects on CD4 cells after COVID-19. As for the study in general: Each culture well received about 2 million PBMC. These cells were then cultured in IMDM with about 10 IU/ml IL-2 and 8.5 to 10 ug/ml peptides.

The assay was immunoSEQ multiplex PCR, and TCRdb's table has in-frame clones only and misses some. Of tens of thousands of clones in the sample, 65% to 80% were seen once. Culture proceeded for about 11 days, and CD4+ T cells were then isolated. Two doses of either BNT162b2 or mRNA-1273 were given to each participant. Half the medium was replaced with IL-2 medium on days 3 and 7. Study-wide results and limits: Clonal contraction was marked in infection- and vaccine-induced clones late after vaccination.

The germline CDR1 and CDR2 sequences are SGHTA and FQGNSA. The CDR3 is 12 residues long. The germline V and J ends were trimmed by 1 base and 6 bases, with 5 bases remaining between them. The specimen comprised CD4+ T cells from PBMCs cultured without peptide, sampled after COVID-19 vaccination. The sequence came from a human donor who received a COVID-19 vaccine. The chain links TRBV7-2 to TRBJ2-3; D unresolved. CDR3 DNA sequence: TGTGCCAGCAGCTTAGATAGGGATACGCAGTATTTT. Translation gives CASSLDRDTQYF.